This TCR beta chain was captured in a study of cytotoxic CD8 clonotypes in ibrutinib-treated CLL. Study information: The study recorded mean values of about 260,000 productive templates and approximately 90,000 productive rearrangements per sample. Study-level points and caveats: Age-matched healthy donor levels were exceeded by baseline clonality, which tracked circulating CD8+ T-cell counts. A rise in clonality was seen at ibrutinib response, and a fall back toward baseline was seen at progression. Sampling schedules were unmatched across sustained-remission and progressing patients.

Concerning this clone: Antigen: not known.

Clones were sequenced by immunoSEQ multiplex PCR, and TCRdb holds only the in-frame ones, with some missing. The sample holds some 29,000 clones, 62% seen once. The sequence was collected from a human donor with chronic lymphocytic leukemia. This material consisted of PBMCs, taken before ibrutinib treatment.

This CDR3 reads CASSFLGTGGLSPLHF. For the CDR3, the DNA is TGTGCCAGCAGTTTCCTTGGGACAGGGGGACTCTCACCCCTCCACTTT. The chain couples TRBV27 to TRBJ1-6, with 11 nucleotides matching TRBD1. Germline V gene data show CDR1 as MNHEY and CDR2 as SMNVEV (reference sequence). J lost 10 bases, V lost 3 bases, and 8 bases had no gene match. The CDR3 has 16 amino acids.